One and the same sample provided the 18 T cell receptor beta chains below, sequenced in a study of CD8+ T cells in alopecia areata. The treatment denotes: oral pan-JAK inhibitor, 5-10 mg twice daily. Once RNA had been extracted, it was reverse transcribed into cDNA to act as the sequencing template. Some clones are missing from TCRdb's copy, which holds only in-frame ones; the method was immunoSEQ multiplex PCR. The table has about 150,000 clones, roughly 65% seen once. Source: CD4+ T cells sorted from blood, taken at week 4, from a patient treated with tofacitinib. Source of these receptors: a human donor with alopecia areata.

The chain uses TRBV27 and TRBJ1-5; TRBD1 matches 10 bases. Germline loops: CDR1 MNHEY, CDR2 SMNVEV (reference sequence). The CDR3 has 15 residues. V shed 2 bases and J 9 bases; nucleotides not matched to a gene: 7. In DNA form, the CDR3 reads TGTGCCAGCAGTTTAGGGACAGGGGATGGTGGGCCCCAGCATTTT. Translation gives CASSLGTGDGGPQHF.

The chain combines TRBV6-4 with TRBJ2-3; 7 bases map to TRBD2. The junction had 6 bases not matched to a gene; V was cut back by 5 bases and J by 4 bases. CDR1 is MRHNA, CDR2 SNTAGT, per germline. The CDR3 loop spans 14 amino acids. The chain's CDR3 is CASSPERGSDTQYF. In nucleotides, the CDR3 is TGTGCCAGCAGTCCCGAGCGGGGATCAGATACGCAGTATTTT.

J is TRBJ1-2 and V is TRBV29-1; D is possibly TRBD1 (6 bases). Trimming took 7 bases from V and 3 from J, leaving 15 bases between them. The CDR3 spans 13 residues. Germline CDR1 is SQVTM and CDR2 is ANQGSEA. The CDR3 nucleotides are TGCAGCGCTCAAGGGGGGGTTGACTATGGCTACACCTTC. Its translation is CSAQGGVDYGYTF.

CDR3 amino acids: CASSYDGSGANVLTF. DNA of the CDR3: TGTGCCAGCAGTTACGACGGGTCTGGGGCCAACGTCCTGACTTTC. The chain couples TRBV6-5 to TRBJ2-6; D remains unclear. V lost 2 bases, J lost 1 base, and 6 bases lay in between. Looked up from germline, CDR1 is MNHEY and CDR2 is SVGAGI. The CDR3 is 15 residues long.

J is TRBJ1-2 and V is TRBV30; 9 nucleotides align to TRBD1. This CDR3 contains 15 residues. The junction had 10 bases not matched to a gene; V was cut back by 0 bases and J by 8 bases. CDR1 and CDR2 (germline): GTSNPN, SVGIG (reference sequence). The CDR3 loop is CAWSVLSGTGIGYTF. The CDR3 nucleotides are TGTGCCTGGAGTGTTCTATCCGGGACAGGGATAGGCTACACCTTC.

CDR3 in DNA: TGTGCCAGCAGCTCCCGCAGGGGGCAGCCCCAGCATTTT. This encodes CASSSRRGQPQHF. The gene calls are TRBV7-2 and TRBJ1-5, with 7 positions matching TRBD1. V trimming: 4 bases; J trimming: 7 bases; junction bases outside the gene matches: 4. The CDR3 loop spans 13 amino acids. Looked up from germline, CDR1 is SGHTA and CDR2 is FQGNSA.

This clone was counted a few times. This chain uses TRBV2 with TRBJ2-3; no clear D. V dropped 3 bases and J dropped 2 bases, with 15 bases sitting between them. Germline V gene lookup returns CDR1 SNHLY and CDR2 FYNNEI. CDR3 length: 16 residues. The CDR3 sequence is CASSDQPSPSTDTQYF. CDR3 coding DNA: TGTGCCAGCAGTGATCAACCCAGCCCTTCCACAGATACGCAGTATTTT.

The chain has TRBV7-8 and TRBJ1-2; 7 bases line up with TRBD1. The CDR3 length is 14 residues. V lost 4 bases to trimming and J lost 1 base; unmatched junction nucleotides: 3. CDR1 SGHVS and CDR2 FQNEAQ come from the germline V gene. The CDR3 DNA is TGTGCCAGCAGCTCGACAGGGATTAACTATGGCTACACCTTC. It encodes CASSSTGINYGYTF.

In nucleotides, the CDR3 is TGCGCCAGCAGCCAAGATCGTATAGCTAACTATGGCTACACCTTC. Residues: CASSQDRIANYGYTF. The chain joins TRBV4-3 to TRBJ1-2; D gene unclear. The CDR3 covers 15 residues. Germline lookup yields CDR1 LGHNA and CDR2 YSLEER. V lost 0 bases to trimming and J lost 0 bases, with 8 bases between them.

The chain has TRBV6-6 and TRBJ2-7, with D tentatively TRBD1 or TRBD2 (5 bases each). CDR3 length: 13 residues. Germline V CDR1 and CDR2: MNHNY, SVGAGI (reference sequence). V lost 7 bases, J lost 6 bases, and 16 bases lay in between. In DNA, the CDR3 is TGTGCCAGCATCCCCCGGGGCACAAGCGAGCAGTACTTC. It encodes CASIPRGTSEQYF.

This clone was seen ten or more times. V and J are TRBV7-3 and TRBJ2-1, with 13 bases aligning to TRBD2. Looked up from germline, CDR1 is SGHTA and CDR2 is FQGTGA. V lost 5 bases, J lost 5 bases, and 3 bases stayed unmatched. The CDR3 has 15 residues. The CDR3 bases are TGTGCCAGCAGCCTGGGACTAGCGGGAAACAATGAGCAGTTCTTC. It codes for CASSLGLAGNNEQFF.

V gene TRBV7-9 combines with J gene TRBJ1-2, with TRBD1 matching 8 bases. Germline CDR1 and CDR2: SEHNR and FQNEAQ (reference sequence). The trim removed 5 bases at V and 4 bases at J, leaving 6 bases unmatched. The CDR3 has 14 amino acids. The CDR3 spells CASSLRQGTYGYTF. CDR3 bases: TGTGCCAGCAGCCTACGACAGGGGACCTATGGCTACACCTTC.

J is TRBJ2-1 and V is TRBV13, with 8 bases aligning to TRBD1. Germline V gene data show CDR1 as PRHDT and CDR2 as FYEKMQ (reference sequence). CDR3 length equals 16 residues. After removal of 3 bases from V and 6 bases from J, the junction contained 10 bases not matched to a gene. This CDR3 reads CASSFTGTGKSNEQFF. The DNA for the CDR3 is TGTGCCAGCAGCTTTACCGGGACAGGAAAGAGCAATGAGCAGTTCTTC.

V is TRBV5-1 and J is TRBJ2-7; 9 positions agree with TRBD1. CDR3 length equals 14 residues. Germline V gene sequence: CDR1 SGHRS, CDR2 YFSETQ. V was pared by 5 bases and J by 5 bases, with 8 bases of the junction left unmatched. CDR3 sequence: CASSTGDRAHEQYF. The CDR3 region has the DNA TGCGCCAGCAGTACCGGGGACAGGGCCCACGAGCAGTACTTC.

The rearrangement joins TRBV7-8 to TRBJ1-6; a possible D gene is TRBD1 (5 bases). V was shortened by 2 bases and J by 10 bases, with 15 bases between the two germline ends. CDR1 is SGHVS and CDR2 is FQNEAQ in the germline V gene. This CDR3 is built from 15 residues. CDR3 residues: CASSLLRGMDSPLHF. The CDR3 DNA follows: TGTGCCAGCAGCTTATTACGGGGGATGGACTCACCCCTCCACTTT. Based on the CDR3 plus reference TRBV7-8 and TRBJ1-6, the full variable domain is GAGVSQSPRYKVAKRGQDVALRCDPISGHVSLFWYQQALGQGPEFLTYFQNEAQLDKSGLPSDRFFAERPEGSVSTLKIQRTQQEDSAVYLCASSLLRGMDSPLHFGNGTRLTVT.

V gene TRBV4-1 combines with J gene TRBJ2-7; 7 bases line up with TRBD1. CDR3 length: 14 residues. The J segment lost 6 bases and the V segment lost 3 bases, leaving 8 bases of the junction unmatched. The germline V gene has CDR1 MGHRA and CDR2 YSYEKL. The chain's CDR3 is CASSQPGTAGEQYF. In nucleotides, the CDR3 is TGCGCCAGCAGCCAGCCCGGGACAGCAGGCGAGCAGTACTTC.

This clone has a handful of counts. The V gene is TRBV18, the J gene TRBJ2-1; D call uncertain. CDR1 is KGHSH and CDR2 is LQKENI in the germline V gene. The V end lost 3 bases, the J end lost 5 bases, and 8 bases lay between the germline ends. The CDR3 is made up of 13 amino acids. The CDR3 loop is CASSPSLDNEQFF. The DNA for the CDR3 is TGTGCCAGCTCACCGTCGTTAGACAATGAGCAGTTCTTC.

The rearrangement joins TRBV11-1 to TRBJ2-5, with 7 bases that match TRBD1. The CDR3 sequence is 17 residues long. Germline CDR1 reads SGHAT; CDR2 reads FQDESV (reference sequence). V lost 4 bases, J lost 3 bases, and 14 bases stayed unmatched. The CDR3 region is CASSSTRVRDSKETQYF. In nucleotides, the CDR3 is TGTGCCAGCAGCTCTACACGTGTCCGGGACAGTAAAGAGACCCAGTACTTC.